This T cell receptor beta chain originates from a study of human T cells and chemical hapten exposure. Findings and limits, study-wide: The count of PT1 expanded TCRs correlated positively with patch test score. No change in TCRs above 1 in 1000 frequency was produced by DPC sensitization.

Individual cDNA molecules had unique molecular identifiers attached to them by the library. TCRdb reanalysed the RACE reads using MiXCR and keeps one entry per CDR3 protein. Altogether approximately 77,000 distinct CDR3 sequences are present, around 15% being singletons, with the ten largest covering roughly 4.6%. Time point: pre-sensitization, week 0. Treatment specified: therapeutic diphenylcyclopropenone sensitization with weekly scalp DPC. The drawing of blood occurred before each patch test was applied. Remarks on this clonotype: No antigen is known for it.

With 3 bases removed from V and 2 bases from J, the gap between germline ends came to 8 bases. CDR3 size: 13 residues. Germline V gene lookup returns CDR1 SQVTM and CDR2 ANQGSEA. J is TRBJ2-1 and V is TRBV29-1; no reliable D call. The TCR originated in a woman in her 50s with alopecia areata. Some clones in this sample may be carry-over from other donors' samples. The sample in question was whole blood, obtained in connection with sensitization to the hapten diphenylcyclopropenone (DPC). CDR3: CSVDHRTYNEQFF. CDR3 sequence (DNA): TGCAGCGTTGACCACAGAACCTACAATGAGCAGTTCTTC.